The source of this T cell receptor beta chain is a study of breast tumors, draining lymph nodes, adjacent tissues. Findings of the study overall: Compared with basal-like, luminal-like tumors shared significantly more repertoire with nontumor tissue. Data fit most tumor T cells coming from lymph node, expanding in tumor. Compared with lymph nodes, tumors were less diverse; compared with nontumor tissue, more.

The lymph nodes were axillary draining lymph nodes from breast cancer patients. TCRdb re-derived calls from the multiplex PCR reads in MiXCR, one entry per CDR3 protein. This sample has about 130,000 distinct CDR3 sequences, with about 20% found just once. Remarks on this clonotype: Its antigen is unidentified. A much more abundant neighbour one base away suggests this may be a read error.

This TCR came from a female donor with breast cancer. Some clones in this sample may be carry-over from other donors' samples. Material: axillary lymph node tissue.

CDR3 nucleotide sequence: TGTGCCAGCAGCGCCCTTGCAGGGGCTAATGAAAAACCGTTTTTT. Amino acids: CASSALAGANEKPFF. This chain joins TRBV9 and TRBJ1-4, with D possibly being TRBD1 (6 bases). The CDR3 consists of 15 residues. Per germline, CDR1 SGDLS and CDR2 YYNGEE.